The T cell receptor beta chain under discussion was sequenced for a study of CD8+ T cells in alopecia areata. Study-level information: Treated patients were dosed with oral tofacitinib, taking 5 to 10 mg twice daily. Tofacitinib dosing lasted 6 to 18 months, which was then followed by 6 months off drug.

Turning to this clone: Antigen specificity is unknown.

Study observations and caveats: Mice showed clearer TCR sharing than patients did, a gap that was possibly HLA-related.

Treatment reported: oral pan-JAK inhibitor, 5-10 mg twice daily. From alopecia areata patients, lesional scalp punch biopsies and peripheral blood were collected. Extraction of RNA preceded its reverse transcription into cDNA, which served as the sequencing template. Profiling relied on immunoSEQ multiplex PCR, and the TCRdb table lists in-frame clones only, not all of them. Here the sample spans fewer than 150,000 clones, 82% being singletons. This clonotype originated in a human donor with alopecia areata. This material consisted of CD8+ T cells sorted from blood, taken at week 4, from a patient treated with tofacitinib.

Here the CDR3 DNA reads TGTGCCAGCAGCGTTGGGACAGTCCAAGAGACCCAGTACTTC. This sequence encodes CASSVGTVQETQYF. This chain links TRBV7-9 with TRBJ2-5, with 7 positions matching TRBD1. The germline CDR1 and CDR2 sequences are SEHNR and FQNEAQ (reference sequence). The V and J ends lost 5 bases and 1 base, in that order; junction bases with no gene match: 4. The CDR3 runs to 14 residues.